A selection of T cell receptor beta chains follows, all from one sample in a study of read filtering for tumor transcriptome and immune sequencing. In TCRdb, the reads were re-called with MiXCR into one record per CDR3 protein. This sample yields more than 55,000 distinct CDR3 sequences, of which about 19% are seen a single time; approximately 11% belongs to the top ten. The sequencing sample was made of a population of CD138-negative cells sorted from bone marrow. Receptors were obtained from a donor at least 40 years old with multiple myeloma. CDR3s include the opening cysteine and the closing phenylalanine or tryptophan. D genes are given only for firm matches. Size is stated for part of the rows, as once, few or many counts, or as a class when the clone is expanded.

cdr3_aa | cdr3_nt | v_call | clone_size | d_call | j_call
CASSYGTVNQPQHF | TGTGCCAGCAGCTATGGGACAGTAAATCAGCCCCAGCATTTT | TRBV5-5 | once | TRBD1 | TRBJ1-5
CASSVRPGATNEKLFF | TGTGCCAGCAGTGTAAGACCGGGAGCCACTAATGAAAAACTGTTTTTT | TRBV6-1 | many | . | TRBJ1-4
CASRGTDSYEQYF | TGTGCCAGCAGGGGGACTGACTCCTACGAGCAGTACTTC | TRBV2 | many | . | TRBJ2-7
CASSIAGNEQFF | TGTGCCAGTAGTATAGCTGGGAATGAGCAGTTCTTC | TRBV19 | many | . | TRBJ2-1
CARSSTSPPEDTQYF | TGTGCCAGAAGCTCTACTAGTCCCCCCGAAGATACGCAGTATTTT | TRBV7-3 | many | . | TRBJ2-3
CASSFGTGAYEQYF | TGTGCCAGCAGCTTCGGGACAGGGGCCTACGAGCAGTACTTC | TRBV5-5 | many | TRBD1 | TRBJ2-7
CASSPTLGQPEAFF | TGCGCCAGCAGCCCGACTCTTGGACAGCCTGAAGCTTTCTTT | TRBV5-1 | few | . | TRBJ1-1
CASSETQGLPLGGELFF | TGTGCCAGCAGTGAAACCCAGGGGCTGCCCTTAGGCGGGGAGCTGTTTTTT | TRBV2 | many | . | TRBJ2-2
CASSRTTGTGVYEQYF | TGTGCCAGTAGTAGAACAACCGGGACAGGAGTCTACGAGCAGTACTTC | TRBV19 | . | TRBD1 | TRBJ2-7
CASSSFREGETQYF | TGTGCCAGCAGTTCGTTCCGGGAGGGGGAGACCCAGTACTTC | TRBV6-5 | few | TRBD2 | TRBJ2-5
CSATPDPSSYNEQFF | TGCAGTGCTACCCCCGACCCAAGCTCCTACAATGAGCAGTTCTTC | TRBV20-1 | many | . | TRBJ2-1
CSASGGLVGPNTEAFF | TGCAGTGCTAGCGGGGGCTTAGTGGGCCCGAACACTGAAGCTTTCTTT | TRBV20-1 | many | . | TRBJ1-1
CASSEVRGRNEQFF | TGTGCCAGCAGTGAAGTCAGGGGGCGCAATGAGCAGTTCTTC | TRBV6-4 | . | TRBD1 | TRBJ2-1
CASSLVTVPSGANVLTF | TGTGCCAGCAGCTTGGTTACAGTTCCCTCTGGGGCCAACGTCCTGACTTTC | TRBV5-6 | many | . | TRBJ2-6
CASSSQGNDYGYTF | TGTGCCAGCAGCAGCCAGGGGAATGACTATGGCTACACCTTC | TRBV5-4 | many | . | TRBJ1-2
CASSGATGGLNTEAFF | TGTGCCAGCAGTGGGGCAACAGGGGGCCTGAACACTGAAGCTTTCTTT | TRBV2 | many | TRBD1 | TRBJ1-1
CASSPLSSGTYEQYF | TGTGCCAGCAGTCCCCTGTCTAGCGGGACCTACGAGCAGTACTTC | TRBV28 | many | TRBD2 | TRBJ2-7
CASSFGVTTDTQYF | TGTGCCAGCAGTTTCGGGGTAACCACAGATACGCAGTATTTT | TRBV28 | . | . | TRBJ2-3
CSAMDIQRAQETQYF | TGCAGTGCTATGGACATTCAACGAGCTCAGGAGACCCAGTACTTC | TRBV20-1 | many | . | TRBJ2-5
CAISESGQGGEKLFF | TGTGCCATCAGTGAGTCGGGACAGGGTGGTGAAAAACTGTTTTTT | TRBV10-3 | many | TRBD1 | TRBJ1-4
CASSGAGTDTQYF | TGTGCCAGCAGCGGTGCGGGGACAGATACGCAGTATTTT | TRBV7-3 | many | . | TRBJ2-3
CASSYYGSTDTQYF | TGTGCCAGCAGTTACTACGGGAGCACAGATACGCAGTATTTT | TRBV6-6 | many | . | TRBJ2-3
CASSDRLESTDTQYF | TGCGCCAGCAGTGACAGACTAGAGAGCACAGATACGCAGTATTTT | TRBV10-1 | many | . | TRBJ2-3
CASSQRGLTPYEQYF | TGCGCCAGCAGCCAAAGGGGACTGACACCCTACGAGCAGTACTTC | TRBV23-1 | many | . | TRBJ2-7
CASRTYGPNRETQYF | TGCGCCAGCAGAACTTATGGACCAAATCGGGAGACCCAGTACTTC | TRBV10-2 | many | . | TRBJ2-5
CSATRDGSNEKLFF | TGCAGTGCTACCAGAGACGGGTCTAATGAAAAACTGTTTTTT | TRBV20-1 | many | . | TRBJ1-4
CASSENPFTGGQFF | TGTGCCAGCAGTGAAAACCCTTTTACGGGGGGGCAGTTCTTC | TRBV6-1 | many | TRBD2 | TRBJ2-1
CASTGTNTGELFF | TGTGCCAGCACAGGGACGAACACCGGGGAGCTGTTTTTT | TRBV28 | many | . | TRBJ2-2
CAGSVETFYGYTF | TGTGCCGGGAGTGTGGAGACGTTCTATGGCTACACCTTC | TRBV30 | . | . | TRBJ1-2
CASSQDWASGGDEQFF | TGCGCCAGCAGCCAAGATTGGGCTAGCGGGGGGGATGAGCAGTTCTTC | TRBV4-1 | many | TRBD2 | TRBJ2-1
CATSLTWSAFF | TGTGCCACCAGCTTGACATGGTCAGCTTTCTTT | TRBV15 | few | . | TRBJ1-1
CASSRNRGDNEQFF | TGTGCCAGCAGCCGGAACAGGGGAGACAATGAGCAGTTCTTC | TRBV7-3 | many | TRBD1 | TRBJ2-1
CASSQALGSSYNEQFF | TGTGCCAGCAGCCAAGCGCTGGGCAGCTCCTACAATGAGCAGTTCTTC | TRBV3-1 | many | . | TRBJ2-1
CASSKTGDDSQPQHF | TGTGCCAGCAGCAAGACAGGGGATGACTCTCAGCCCCAGCATTTT | TRBV2 | few | TRBD1 | TRBJ1-5
CAISESVDSNQPQHF | TGTGCCATCAGTGAGTCGGTCGACAGCAATCAGCCCCAGCATTTT | TRBV10-3 | . | . | TRBJ1-5
CSALGQGSYEQYF | TGCAGTGCACTCGGACAGGGATCCTACGAGCAGTACTTC | TRBV20-1 | many | TRBD1 | TRBJ2-7
CASSISGSLDEQYF | TGTGCCAGCAGCATCTCCGGGAGCCTAGACGAGCAGTACTTC | TRBV7-8 | many | . | TRBJ2-7
CASSQDRWLEELSYNEQFF | TGCGCCAGCAGCCAAGATAGGTGGCTTGAGGAGCTGTCCTACAATGAGCAGTTCTTC | TRBV4-1 | few | . | TRBJ2-1
CAWSGGGETQYF | TGTGCCTGGAGTGGGGGGGGCGAGACCCAGTACTTC | TRBV30 | few | . | TRBJ2-5
CSVEEDQGAITDTQYF | TGCAGCGTTGAAGAGGATCAGGGGGCTATCACAGATACGCAGTATTTT | TRBV29-1 | many | TRBD1 | TRBJ2-3
CASSLGAGSDSNQPQHF | TGCGCCAGCAGCTTAGGGGCAGGGTCCGATTCGAATCAGCCCCAGCATTTT | TRBV5-1 | many | . | TRBJ1-5
CASSYSGTGVHQPQHF | TGTGCCAGCAGTTATAGCGGGACAGGCGTCCATCAGCCCCAGCATTTT | TRBV6-6 | . | TRBD1 | TRBJ1-5
CASSPPGEASEAFF | TGTGCCAGCAGCCCCCCTGGGGAGGCGTCTGAAGCTTTCTTT | TRBV7-9 | few | . | TRBJ1-1
CASSRDRGTDTQYF | TGTGCCAGCAGTAGGGACAGGGGAACAGATACGCAGTATTTT | TRBV2 | few | TRBD1 | TRBJ2-3
CASRLDRASYNEQFF | TGTGCCAGCAGATTGGACAGAGCCTCCTACAATGAGCAGTTCTTC | TRBV5-4 | many | . | TRBJ2-1
CAISESRANYGYTF | TGTGCCATCAGTGAGTCGAGGGCTAACTATGGCTACACCTTC | TRBV10-3 | . | . | TRBJ1-2
CASSLGARPKGEAFF | TGTGCCAGCAGCCTCGGGGCTCGCCCCAAGGGTGAAGCTTTCTTT | TRBV28 | . | . | TRBJ1-1
CAISEAHLGVNYGYTF | TGTGCCATCAGTGAGGCACACTTGGGAGTTAACTATGGCTACACCTTC | TRBV10-3 | many | . | TRBJ1-2
CASSLSSGRAQTQYF | TGTGCCAGCAGCTTATCTAGCGGGAGGGCGCAGACCCAGTACTTC | TRBV7-9 | many | TRBD2 | TRBJ2-5
CASSPRSITGEPFF | TGTGCCAGCAGCCCTCGGAGTATCACCGGGGAGCCGTTTTTT | TRBV3-1 | . | . | TRBJ2-2
CASSPRTGPGANVLTF | TGTGCCAGCTCACCACGGACGGGACCTGGGGCCAACGTCCTGACTTTC | TRBV18 | many | . | TRBJ2-6
CSALTSYGPDTQYF | TGCAGTGCTTTGACTAGCTACGGTCCAGATACGCAGTATTTT | TRBV20-1 | many | TRBD2 | TRBJ2-3
CSVRLAGVGDTQYF | TGCAGCGTGCGACTAGCGGGAGTAGGAGATACGCAGTATTTT | TRBV29-1 | many | TRBD2 | TRBJ2-3